The sample holds one count of the clone carrying this TCR beta chain. Followed over time, Seattle patients had been enrolled while infection was active. This record belongs to a study of blood T cell repertoires in COVID-19. Study-wide context: From T cells, B-cell-depleted T cells, or PBMCs came the material, which was cDNA or gDNA.

Germline CDR1 is MGHRA and CDR2 is YSYEKL. V shed 0 bases and J 7 bases; nucleotides not matched to a gene: 5. The length of the CDR3 is 16 residues. Per the original methods: Counts of nucleated cells, estimated from reference gene primer amplification, were obtained. Clones were read by immunoSEQ multiplex PCR, and TCRdb kept only the in-frame ones, dropping some. That table is the source of V, J and clone size, and D and trimming were worked out from the DNA. The sample lists 100,000 to 150,000 clones, around nine tenths occurring once. Specimen: peripheral blood. This TCR came from a woman in her seventies with COVID-19, enrolled during active disease. This sequence joins TRBV4-1 and TRBJ2-1; 11 bases map to TRBD1. The CDR3 spells CASSQERGQGENEQFF. The DNA for the CDR3 is TGCGCCAGCAGCCAAGAGCGGGGACAGGGGGAAAATGAGCAGTTCTTC.